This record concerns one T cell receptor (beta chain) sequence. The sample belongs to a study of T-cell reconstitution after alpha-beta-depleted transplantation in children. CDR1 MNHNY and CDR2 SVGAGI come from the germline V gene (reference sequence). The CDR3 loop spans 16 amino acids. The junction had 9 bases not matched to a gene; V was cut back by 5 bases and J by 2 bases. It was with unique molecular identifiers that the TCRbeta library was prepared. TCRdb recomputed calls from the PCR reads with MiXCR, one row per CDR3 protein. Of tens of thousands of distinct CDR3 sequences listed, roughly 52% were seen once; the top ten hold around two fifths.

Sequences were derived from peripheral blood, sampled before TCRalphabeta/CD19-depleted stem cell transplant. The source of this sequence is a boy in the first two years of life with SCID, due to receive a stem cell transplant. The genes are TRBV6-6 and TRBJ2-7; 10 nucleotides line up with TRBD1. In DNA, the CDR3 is TGTGCCAGCAGTGCCCGGCCGGGACAGGGGCCCTACGAGCAGTACTTC. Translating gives CASSARPGQGPYEQYF.